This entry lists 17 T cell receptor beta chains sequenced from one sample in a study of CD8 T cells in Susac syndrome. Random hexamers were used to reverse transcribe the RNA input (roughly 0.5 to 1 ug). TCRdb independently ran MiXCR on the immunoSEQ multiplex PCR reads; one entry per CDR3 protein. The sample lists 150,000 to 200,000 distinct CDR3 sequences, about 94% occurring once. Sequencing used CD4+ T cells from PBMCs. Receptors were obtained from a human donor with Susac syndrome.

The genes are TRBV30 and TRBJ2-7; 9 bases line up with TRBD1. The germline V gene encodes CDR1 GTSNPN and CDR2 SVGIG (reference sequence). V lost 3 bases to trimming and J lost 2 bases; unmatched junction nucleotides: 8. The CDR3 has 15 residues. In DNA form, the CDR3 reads TGTGCCTGGAGCCCCGACAGGGGGGGTACCTACGAGCAGTACTTC. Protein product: CAWSPDRGGTYEQYF.

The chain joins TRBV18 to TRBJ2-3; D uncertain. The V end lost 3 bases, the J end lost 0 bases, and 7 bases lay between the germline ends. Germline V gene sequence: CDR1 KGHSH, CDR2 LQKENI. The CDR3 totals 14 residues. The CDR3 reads CASSPATSTDTQYF. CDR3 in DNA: TGTGCCAGCTCACCTGCGACCAGCACAGATACGCAGTATTTT.

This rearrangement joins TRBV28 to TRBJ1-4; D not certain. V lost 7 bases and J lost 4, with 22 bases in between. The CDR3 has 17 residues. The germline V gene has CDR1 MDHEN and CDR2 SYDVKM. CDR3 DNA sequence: TGTGCCAGCACACCATCCCTTGGGCAGGAGATTAATGAAAAACTGTTTTTT. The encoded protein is CASTPSLGQEINEKLFF.

CDR3 amino acids: CASSSPSGKNTGELFF. The CDR3 DNA follows: TGTGCCAGCAGCTCACCTAGCGGGAAGAACACCGGGGAGCTGTTTTTT. V is TRBV11-2 and J is TRBJ2-2; 9 bases match TRBD2. J gave up 1 base and V 4 bases, and 4 bases lay outside the gene matches. This CDR3 has 16 residues. The germline V gene has CDR1 SGHAT and CDR2 FQNNGV.

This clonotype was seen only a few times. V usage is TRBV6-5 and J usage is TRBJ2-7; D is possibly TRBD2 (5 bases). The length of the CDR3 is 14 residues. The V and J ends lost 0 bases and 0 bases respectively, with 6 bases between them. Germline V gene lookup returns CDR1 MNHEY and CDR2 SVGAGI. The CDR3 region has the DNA TGTGCCAGCAGTTACTCCGGGGTCTCCTACGAGCAGTACTTC. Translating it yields CASSYSGVSYEQYF.

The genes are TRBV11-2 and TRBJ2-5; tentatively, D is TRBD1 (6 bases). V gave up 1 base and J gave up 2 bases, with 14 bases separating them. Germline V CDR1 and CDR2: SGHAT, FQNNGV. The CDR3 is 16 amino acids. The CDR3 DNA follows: TGTGCCAGCAGCTTAGTAACAGGGAAACCTCAAGAGACCCAGTACTTC. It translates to CASSLVTGKPQETQYF.

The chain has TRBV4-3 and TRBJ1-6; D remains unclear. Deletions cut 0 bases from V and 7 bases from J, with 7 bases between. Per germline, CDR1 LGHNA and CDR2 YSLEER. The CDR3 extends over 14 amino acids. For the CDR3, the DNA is TGCGCCAGCAGCCAAGATTACGAAAATTCACCCCTCCACTTT. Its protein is CASSQDYENSPLHF.

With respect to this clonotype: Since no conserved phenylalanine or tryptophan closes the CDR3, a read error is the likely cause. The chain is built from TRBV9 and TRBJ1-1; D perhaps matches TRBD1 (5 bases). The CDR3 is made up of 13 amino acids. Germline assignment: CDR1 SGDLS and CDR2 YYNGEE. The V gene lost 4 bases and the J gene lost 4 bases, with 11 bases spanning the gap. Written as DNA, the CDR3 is TGTGCCAGCAGCACCACTCAGGGCACTGAAGCTTTCCTT. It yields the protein CASSTTQGTEAFL.

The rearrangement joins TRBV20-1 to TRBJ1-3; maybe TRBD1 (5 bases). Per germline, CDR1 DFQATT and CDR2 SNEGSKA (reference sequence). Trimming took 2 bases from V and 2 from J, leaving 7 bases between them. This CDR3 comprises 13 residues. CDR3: CSARPGTGNTIYF. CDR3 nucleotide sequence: TGCAGTGCTAGACCAGGGACTGGAAACACCATATATTTT.

The CDR3 DNA is TGTGCCAGCAGTGTCCCCCTGGGTGGCAATCAGCCCCAGCATTTT. The encoded protein is CASSVPLGGNQPQHF. This chain joins TRBV2 and TRBJ1-5, with D unresolved. The germline V gene encodes CDR1 SNHLY and CDR2 FYNNEI. With 4 bases removed from V and 2 bases from J, the gap between germline ends came to 12 bases. This CDR3 has 15 residues.

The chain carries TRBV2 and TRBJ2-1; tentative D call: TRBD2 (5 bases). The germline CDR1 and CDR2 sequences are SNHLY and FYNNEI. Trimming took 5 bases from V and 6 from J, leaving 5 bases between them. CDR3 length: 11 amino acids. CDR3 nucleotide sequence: TGTGCCAGCAGTCTAGCCAATGAGCAGTTCTTC. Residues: CASSLANEQFF.

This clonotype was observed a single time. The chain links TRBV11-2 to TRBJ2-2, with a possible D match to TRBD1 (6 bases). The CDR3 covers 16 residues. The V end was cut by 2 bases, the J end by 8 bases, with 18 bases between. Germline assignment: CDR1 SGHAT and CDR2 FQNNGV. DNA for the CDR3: TGTGCCAGCAGCTTACGAGGGGGAGTGGGAAGAGGGGAGCTGTTTTTT. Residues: CASSLRGGVGRGELFF.

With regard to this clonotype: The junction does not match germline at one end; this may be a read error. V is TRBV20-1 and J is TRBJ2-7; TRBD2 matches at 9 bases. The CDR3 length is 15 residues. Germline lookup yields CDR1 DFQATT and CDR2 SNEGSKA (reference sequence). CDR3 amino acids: CSGRRGGGPAYEQYF. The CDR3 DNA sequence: TGCAGTGGTAGACGCGGGGGGGGGCCCGCCTACGAGCAGTACTTC.

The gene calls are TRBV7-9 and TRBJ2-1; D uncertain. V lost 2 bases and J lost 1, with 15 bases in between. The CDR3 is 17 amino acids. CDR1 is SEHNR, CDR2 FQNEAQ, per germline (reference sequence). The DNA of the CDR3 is TGTGCCAGCAGCTTAAGTAGGTCTCCATCTTCCTACAATGAGCAGTTCTTC. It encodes CASSLSRSPSSYNEQFF.

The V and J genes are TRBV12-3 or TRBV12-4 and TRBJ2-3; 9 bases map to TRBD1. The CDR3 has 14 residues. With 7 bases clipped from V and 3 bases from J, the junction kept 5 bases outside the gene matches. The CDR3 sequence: CASKPGQGTDTQYF. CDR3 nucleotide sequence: TGTGCCAGCAAACCGGGACAGGGAACAGATACGCAGTATTTT.

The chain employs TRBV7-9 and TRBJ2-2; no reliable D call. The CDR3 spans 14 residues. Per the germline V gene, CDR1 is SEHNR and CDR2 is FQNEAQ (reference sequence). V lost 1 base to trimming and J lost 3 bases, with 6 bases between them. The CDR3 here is CASSLGRDTGELFF. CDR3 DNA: TGTGCCAGCAGCTTAGGAAGGGACACCGGGGAGCTGTTTTTT.

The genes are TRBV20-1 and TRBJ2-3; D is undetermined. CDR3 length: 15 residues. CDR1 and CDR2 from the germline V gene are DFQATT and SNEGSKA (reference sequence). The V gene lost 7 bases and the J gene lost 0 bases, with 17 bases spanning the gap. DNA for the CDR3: TGCAGTGTAGGGCGTCAGGCAATTAGCACAGATACGCAGTATTTT. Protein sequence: CSVGRQAISTDTQYF.